The subject of this entry is one T cell receptor (beta chain). Its antigen is unidentified. The data stem from a study of T cell clones after liver transplantation. Across the study: TCRbeta sequencing after a pre-transplant mixed lymphocyte reaction identified graft-donor-reactive clones, later tracked in post-transplant blood. The study, taken as a whole, reports: A larger donor-reactive than third-party decline suggested partial antigen-specific deletion.

Generated by immunoSEQ multiplex PCR, the TCRdb table keeps only in-frame clones and is missing some. There are roughly 55,000 clones in the sample; 55% to 75% occur only once, and 8.5% to 10% lies in the top ten. Sequencing was performed on CD4+ T cells from blood, taken more than 53 months after liver transplant. The source of this sequence is a human patient who received a liver transplant. Among the T cells, some may be from the graft donor.

CDR3 sequence: CASSEGDNSPLHF. CDR3 sequence (DNA): TGTGCCAGCAGTGAAGGGGACAATTCACCCCTCCACTTT. V usage is TRBV5-4 and J usage is TRBJ1-6, with TRBD1 as a possible D gene (5 bases). This CDR3 has 13 residues. Germline CDR1 and CDR2: SGHNT and YYREEE (reference sequence). With 5 bases removed from V and 7 bases from J, the gap between germline ends came to 10 bases.